Listed below are T cell receptor beta chains from one sample, sequenced in a study of CXCR3-negative and CXCR3-positive naive CD8 T cells. TCRdb reanalyzed the 5' RACE reads and collapses them to one entry per CDR3 protein, without DNA. The sample data list over 5,500 distinct CDR3 sequences. Material for sequencing was naive CXCR3- CD8+ T cells from blood. These receptors all stem from a human donor in good health. Some clones in this sample may be carry-over from other donors' samples. Both conserved end residues are part of each CDR3. The size of a clone is reported for some rows only, either as once, few or many, or as a class for expanded clones.

v_call: TRBV2
clone_size: NA
cdr3_length: 17
j_call: TRBJ1-1
cdr3_aa: CASRDLGIRAMNTEAFF

v_call: TRBV7-9
clone_size: medium-sized
cdr3_length: 13
j_call: TRBJ2-5
cdr3_aa: CASSSRQQETQYF

v_call: TRBV6-5
clone_size: NA
cdr3_length: 20
j_call: TRBJ2-3
cdr3_aa: CASSRTGTSGGPTITDTQYF

v_call: TRBV9
clone_size: NA
cdr3_length: 13
j_call: TRBJ1-2
cdr3_aa: CASSVRGNYGYTF

v_call: TRBV7-3
clone_size: NA
cdr3_length: 15
j_call: TRBJ1-1
cdr3_aa: CASSLSSGANTEAFF

v_call: TRBV3-1
clone_size: NA
cdr3_length: 16
j_call: TRBJ2-3
cdr3_aa: CASSQYLAGDTDTQYF